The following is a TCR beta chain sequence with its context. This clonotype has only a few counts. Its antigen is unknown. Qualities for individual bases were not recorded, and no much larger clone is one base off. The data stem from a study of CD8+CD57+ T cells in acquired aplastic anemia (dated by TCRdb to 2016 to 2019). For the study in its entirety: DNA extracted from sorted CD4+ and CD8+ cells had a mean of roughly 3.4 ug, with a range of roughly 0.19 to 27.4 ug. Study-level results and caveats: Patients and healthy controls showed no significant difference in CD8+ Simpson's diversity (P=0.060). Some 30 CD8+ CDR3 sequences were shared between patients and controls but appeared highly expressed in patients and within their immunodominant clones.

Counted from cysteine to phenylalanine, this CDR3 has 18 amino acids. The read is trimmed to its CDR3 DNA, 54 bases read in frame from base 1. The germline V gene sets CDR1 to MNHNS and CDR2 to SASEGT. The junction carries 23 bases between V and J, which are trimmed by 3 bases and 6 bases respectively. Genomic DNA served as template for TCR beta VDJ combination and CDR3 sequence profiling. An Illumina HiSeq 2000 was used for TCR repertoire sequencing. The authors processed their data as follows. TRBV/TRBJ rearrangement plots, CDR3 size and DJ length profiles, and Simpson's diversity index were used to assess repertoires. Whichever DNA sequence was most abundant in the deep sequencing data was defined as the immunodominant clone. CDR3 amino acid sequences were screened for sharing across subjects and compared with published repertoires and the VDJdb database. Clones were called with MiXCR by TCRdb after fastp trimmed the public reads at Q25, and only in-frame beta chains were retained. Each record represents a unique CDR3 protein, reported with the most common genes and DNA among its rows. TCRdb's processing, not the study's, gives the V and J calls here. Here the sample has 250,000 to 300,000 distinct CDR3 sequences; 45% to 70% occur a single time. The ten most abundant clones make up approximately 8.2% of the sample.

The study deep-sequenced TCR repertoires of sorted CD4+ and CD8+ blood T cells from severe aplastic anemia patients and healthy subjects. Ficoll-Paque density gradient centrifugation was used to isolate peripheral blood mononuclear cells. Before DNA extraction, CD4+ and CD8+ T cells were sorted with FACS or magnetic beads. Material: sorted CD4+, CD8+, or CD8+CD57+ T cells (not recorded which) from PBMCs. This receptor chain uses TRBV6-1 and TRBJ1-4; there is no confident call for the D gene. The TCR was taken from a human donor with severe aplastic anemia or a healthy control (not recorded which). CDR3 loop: CASSEPGPFTGVDEKLFF. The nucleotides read TGTGCCAGCAGTGAGCCGGGCCCTTTTACCGGCGTAGATGAAAAACTGTTTTTT.